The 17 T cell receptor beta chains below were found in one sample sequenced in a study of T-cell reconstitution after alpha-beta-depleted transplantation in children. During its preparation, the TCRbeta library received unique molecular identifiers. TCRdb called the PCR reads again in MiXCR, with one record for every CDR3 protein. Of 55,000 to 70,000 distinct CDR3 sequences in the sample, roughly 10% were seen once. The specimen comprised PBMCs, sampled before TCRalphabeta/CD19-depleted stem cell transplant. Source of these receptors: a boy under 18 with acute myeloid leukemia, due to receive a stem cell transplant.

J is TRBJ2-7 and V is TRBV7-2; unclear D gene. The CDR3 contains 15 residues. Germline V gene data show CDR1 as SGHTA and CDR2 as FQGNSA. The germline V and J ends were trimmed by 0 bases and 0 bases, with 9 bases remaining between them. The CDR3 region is CASSLAGFGSYEQYF. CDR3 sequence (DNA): TGTGCCAGCAGCTTAGCGGGGTTTGGCTCCTACGAGCAGTACTTC.

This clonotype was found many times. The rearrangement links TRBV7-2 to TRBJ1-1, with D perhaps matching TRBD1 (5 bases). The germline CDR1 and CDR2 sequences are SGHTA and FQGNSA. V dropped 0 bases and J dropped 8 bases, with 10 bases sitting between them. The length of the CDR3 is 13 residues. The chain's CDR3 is CASSLAPGAEAFF. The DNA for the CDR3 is TGTGCCAGCAGCTTAGCGCCCGGGGCCGAAGCTTTCTTT.

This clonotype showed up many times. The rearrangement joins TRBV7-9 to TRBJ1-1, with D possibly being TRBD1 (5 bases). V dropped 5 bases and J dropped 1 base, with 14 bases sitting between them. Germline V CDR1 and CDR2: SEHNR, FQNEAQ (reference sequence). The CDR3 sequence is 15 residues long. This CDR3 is CASSLVLTENTEAFF. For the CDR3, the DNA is TGTGCCAGCAGCCTCGTCCTGACAGAGAACACTGAAGCTTTCTTT.

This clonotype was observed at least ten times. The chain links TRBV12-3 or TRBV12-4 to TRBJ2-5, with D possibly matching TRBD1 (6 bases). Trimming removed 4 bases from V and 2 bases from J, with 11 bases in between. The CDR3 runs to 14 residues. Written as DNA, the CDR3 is TGTGCCAGCAGTTGGGGGCCCCAACAAGAGACCCAGTACTTC. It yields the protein CASSWGPQQETQYF.

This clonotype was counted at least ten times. CDR3 sequence: CASSQDFGGGTDTQYF. CDR3 bases: TGTGCCAGCAGCCAAGATTTCGGCGGGGGGACAGATACGCAGTATTTT. The gene calls are TRBV3-1 and TRBJ2-3; 8 bases align to TRBD2. This CDR3 comprises 16 residues. Germline values: CDR1 LGHDT, CDR2 YNNKEL (reference sequence). The V segment lost 0 bases and the J segment 3 bases; nucleotides outside the gene matches: 5.

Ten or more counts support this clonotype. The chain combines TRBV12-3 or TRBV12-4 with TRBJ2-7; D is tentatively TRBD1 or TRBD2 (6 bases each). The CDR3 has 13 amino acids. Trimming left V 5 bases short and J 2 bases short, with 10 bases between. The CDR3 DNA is TGTGCCAGCAGTCCGGGGGCCGCCTACGAGCAGTACGTC. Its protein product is CASSPGAAYEQYV.

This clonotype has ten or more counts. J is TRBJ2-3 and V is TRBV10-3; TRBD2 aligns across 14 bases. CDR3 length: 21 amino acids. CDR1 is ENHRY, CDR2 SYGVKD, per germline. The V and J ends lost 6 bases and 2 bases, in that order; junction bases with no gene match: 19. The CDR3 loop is CAIRPFRLRLAGGRTTDTQYF. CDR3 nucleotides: TGTGCCATCAGACCGTTCCGACTCCGACTAGCGGGGGGGCGGACCACAGATACGCAGTATTTT.

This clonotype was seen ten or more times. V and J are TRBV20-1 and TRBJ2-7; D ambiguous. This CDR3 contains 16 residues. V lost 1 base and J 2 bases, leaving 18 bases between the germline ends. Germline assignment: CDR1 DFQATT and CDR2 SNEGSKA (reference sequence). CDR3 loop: CSARALMSWATYEQYV. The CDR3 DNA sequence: TGCAGTGCTAGAGCTCTAATGTCCTGGGCTACCTACGAGCAGTACGTC.

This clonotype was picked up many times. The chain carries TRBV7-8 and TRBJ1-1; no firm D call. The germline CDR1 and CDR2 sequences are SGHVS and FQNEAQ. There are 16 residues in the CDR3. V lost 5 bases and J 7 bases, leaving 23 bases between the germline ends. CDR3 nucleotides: TGTGCCAGCAGCCCCGTCCGCCCGGCGGCGTCGGGTGAAGCTTTCTTT. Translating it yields CASSPVRPAASGEAFF. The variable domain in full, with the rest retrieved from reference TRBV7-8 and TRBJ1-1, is GAGVSQSPRYKVAKRGQDVALRCDPISGHVSLFWYQQALGQGPEFLTYFQNEAQLDKSGLPSDRFFAERPEGSVSTLKIQRTQQEDSAVYLCASSPVRPAASGEAFFGQGTRLTVV.

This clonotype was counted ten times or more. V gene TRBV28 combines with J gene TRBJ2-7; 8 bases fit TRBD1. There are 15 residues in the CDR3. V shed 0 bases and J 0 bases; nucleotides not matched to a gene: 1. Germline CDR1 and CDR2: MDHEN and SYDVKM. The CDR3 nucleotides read TGTGCCAGCAGTTTATGGACAGGGGACTCCTACGAGCAGTACTTC. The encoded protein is CASSLWTGDSYEQYF.

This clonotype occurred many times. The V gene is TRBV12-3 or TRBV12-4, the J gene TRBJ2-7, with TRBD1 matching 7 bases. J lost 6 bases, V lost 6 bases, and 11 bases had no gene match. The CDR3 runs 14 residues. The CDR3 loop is CASSLDRAPSEQYF. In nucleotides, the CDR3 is TGTGCCAGCAGCCTCGACAGGGCCCCCTCCGAGCAGTACTTC.

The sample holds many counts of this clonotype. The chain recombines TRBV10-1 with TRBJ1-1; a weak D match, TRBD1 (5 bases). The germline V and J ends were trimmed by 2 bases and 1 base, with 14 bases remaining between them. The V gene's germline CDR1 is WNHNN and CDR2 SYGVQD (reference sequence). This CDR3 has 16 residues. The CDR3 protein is CASSEPGQGKNTEAFF. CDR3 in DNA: TGCGCCAGCAGTGAGCCAGGACAAGGGAAGAACACTGAAGCTTTCTTT.

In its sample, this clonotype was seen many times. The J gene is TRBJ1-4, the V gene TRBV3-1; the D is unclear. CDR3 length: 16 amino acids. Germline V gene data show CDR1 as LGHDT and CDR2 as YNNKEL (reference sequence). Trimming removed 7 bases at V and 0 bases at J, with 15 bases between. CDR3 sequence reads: CASTKSPGATNEKLFF. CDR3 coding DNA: TGTGCCAGCACCAAGTCCCCCGGAGCAACTAATGAAAAACTGTTTTTT.

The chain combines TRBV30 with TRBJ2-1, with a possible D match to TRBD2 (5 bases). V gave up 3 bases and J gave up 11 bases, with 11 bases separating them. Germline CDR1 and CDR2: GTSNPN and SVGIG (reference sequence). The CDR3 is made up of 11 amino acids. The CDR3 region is CAWRREEKQFF. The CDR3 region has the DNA TGTGCCTGGAGACGGGAAGAAAAGCAGTTCTTC.

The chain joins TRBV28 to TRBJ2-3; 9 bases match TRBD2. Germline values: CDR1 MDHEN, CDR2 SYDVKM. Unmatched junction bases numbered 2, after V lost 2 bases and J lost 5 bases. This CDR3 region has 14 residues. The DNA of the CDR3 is TGTGCCAGCAGTTTAGGCGGGAGGGGAGATACGCAGTATTTT. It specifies CASSLGGRGDTQYF. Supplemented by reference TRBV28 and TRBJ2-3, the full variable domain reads DVKVTQSSRYLVKRTGEKVFLECVQDMDHENMFWYRQDPGLGLRLIYFSYDVKMKEKGDIPEGYSVSREKKERFSLILESASTNQTSMYLCASSLGGRGDTQYFGPGTRLTVL.

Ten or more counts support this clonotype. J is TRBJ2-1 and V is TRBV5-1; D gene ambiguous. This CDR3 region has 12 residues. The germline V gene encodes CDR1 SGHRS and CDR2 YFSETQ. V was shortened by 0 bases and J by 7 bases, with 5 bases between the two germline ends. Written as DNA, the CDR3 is TGCGCCAGCAGCTTGGCCCGGAATGAGCAGTTCTTC. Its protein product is CASSLARNEQFF. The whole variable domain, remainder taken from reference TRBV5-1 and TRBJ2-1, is KAGVTQTPRYLIKTRGQQVTLSCSPISGHRSVSWYQQTPGQGLQFLFEYFSETQRNKGNFPGRFSGRQFSNSRSEMNVSTLELGDSALYLCASSLARNEQFFGPGTRLTVL.

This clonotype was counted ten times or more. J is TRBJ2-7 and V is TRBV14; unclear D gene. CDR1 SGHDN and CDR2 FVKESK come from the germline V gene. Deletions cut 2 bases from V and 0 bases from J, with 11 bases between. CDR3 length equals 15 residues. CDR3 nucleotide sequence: TGTGCCAGCAGCCAATCAGGCAGGAGCTCCTACGAGCAGTACTTC. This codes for CASSQSGRSSYEQYF.